The 6 T cell receptor beta chains listed next were all sequenced from one sample in a study of neurological immune-mediated disorders. TCRdb re-derived calls from the 5' RACE reads in MiXCR, one entry per CDR3 protein. The sample holds about 88,000 distinct CDR3 sequences, around 3.3% seen once. The material sequenced was PBMCs. These receptors all stem from a woman under 30 with multiple sclerosis.

This clonotype was seen repeatedly, ten times or more. This chain uses TRBV4-2 with TRBJ1-2; D might be TRBD1 (5 bases). CDR1 is LGHNA and CDR2 is YNFKEQ in the germline V gene. V was cut by 3 bases and J by 0 bases, with 11 bases left in between. This CDR3 has 15 residues. DNA for the CDR3: TGTGCCAGCAGCCAGTCGACAGTCTCTAACTATGGCTACACCTTC. This sequence encodes CASSQSTVSNYGYTF.

As concerns this clonotype: A read error may explain this, as a much larger clone is one base away. This chain uses TRBV20-1 with TRBJ1-1, with D hard to call. The V and J ends lost 8 bases and 3 bases respectively, with 13 bases between them. The CDR3 spans 12 residues. Germline V CDR1 and CDR2: DFQATT, SNEGSKA (reference sequence). The CDR3 reads CSTGKEYTEAFF. The CDR3 coding sequence is TGCAGTACCGGAAAGGAGTACACTGAAGCTTTCTTT.

Many counts were recorded for this clonotype. J is TRBJ2-1 and V is TRBV6-5; 9 nucleotides align to TRBD2. The germline V gene has CDR1 MNHEY and CDR2 SVGAGI. The junction had 12 bases not matched to a gene; V was cut back by 3 bases and J by 0 bases. This CDR3 spans 19 amino acids. CDR3 sequence (DNA): TGTGCCAGCAGTTATAGCGGGAGCGATCCCTCATCCTCCTACAATGAGCAGTTCTTC. Amino acid sequence: CASSYSGSDPSSSYNEQFF.

This clonotype has just a few counts. J is TRBJ2-7 and V is TRBV5-5; D is uncertain. CDR3 size: 19 residues. V was clipped by 4 bases and J by 2 bases, with 28 bases between them. CDR1 is SGHKS, CDR2 YYEKEE, per germline (reference sequence). This CDR3 reads CASSPELNLKTETPYEQYF. The CDR3 nucleotides read TGTGCCAGCAGCCCGGAACTGAACTTAAAGACGGAGACCCCCTACGAGCAGTACTTC.

This clonotype was recorded many times. This sequence joins TRBV5-1 and TRBJ1-1; D gene uncertain. Germline V CDR1 and CDR2: SGHRS, YFSETQ. V dropped 1 base and J dropped 1 base, with 11 bases sitting between them. This CDR3 is 15 amino acids long. The CDR3 DNA sequence: TGCGCCAGCAGCTTGATCGGCGGTGAGAACACTGAAGCTTTCTTT. Translating it yields CASSLIGGENTEAFF.

In this sample, this clonotype turned up many times. This chain links TRBV12-3 or TRBV12-4 with TRBJ2-3; D is unclear. V was cut by 1 base and J by 4 bases, with 9 bases left in between. This CDR3 contains 14 residues. CDR3 DNA sequence: TGTGCCAGCAGTTTAGGGCCGGCGGCAGATACGCAGTATTTT. Amino acids: CASSLGPAADTQYF.